The 24 T cell receptor beta chains presented below share a single source sample, sequenced in a study of early T cells in non-severe SARS-CoV-2 infection. TCRdb re-called the 5' RACE reads through MiXCR, storing one row per CDR3 protein. The table lists approximately 70,000 distinct CDR3 sequences, approximately 15% of them singletons. Sample: whole blood. The receptors shown here come from an adult who was a healthcare worker with PCR-confirmed SARS-CoV-2 infection or an uninfected control (not recorded which).

This clonotype was seen a few times. The V gene is TRBV3-1, the J gene TRBJ1-1; D gene ambiguous. Germline V gene sequence: CDR1 LGHDT, CDR2 YNNKEL (reference sequence). The CDR3 sequence is 14 residues long. V was shortened by 4 bases and J by 5 bases, with 14 bases between the two germline ends. The CDR3 nucleotides read TGTGCCAGCAGCCCCATGGGCTCTGAGACTGAAGCTTTCTTT. Protein: CASSPMGSETEAFF.

The CDR3 region has the DNA TGTGCCAGCAGCGCGGGGAGGAAGGCTACGCAGTATTTT. This translates into CASSAGRKATQYF. This rearrangement joins TRBV11-1 to TRBJ2-3; D is perhaps TRBD2 (6 bases). Germline values: CDR1 SGHAT, CDR2 FQDESV (reference sequence). V shed 5 bases and J shed 8 bases, with 14 bases lying between them. This CDR3 contains 13 residues.

The table lists this clonotype with a few counts. The chain uses TRBV4-1 and TRBJ2-3; D remains unclear. The V and J ends lost 5 bases and 1 base respectively, with 10 bases between them. The germline V gene encodes CDR1 MGHRA and CDR2 YSYEKL. The CDR3 length is 14 residues. CDR3 amino acids: CASSSSRGTDTQYF. DNA for the CDR3: TGCGCCAGCAGCAGCAGCCGCGGCACAGATACGCAGTATTTT.

The rearrangement joins TRBV7-2 to TRBJ1-2, with TRBD1 matching 8 bases. The trim removed 5 bases at V and 6 bases at J, leaving 5 bases unmatched. Germline V gives CDR1 SGHTA, CDR2 FQGNSA. The CDR3 loop spans 13 amino acids. The CDR3 sequence is CASSIGTGHGYTF. The CDR3 DNA sequence: TGTGCCAGCAGCATAGGGACAGGCCATGGCTACACCTTC.

The sample holds many counts of this clonotype. The chain is built from TRBV5-5 and TRBJ1-5; tentatively, D is TRBD1 (5 bases). Trimming stripped 2 bases from V and 3 bases from J, with 12 bases between. CDR1 and CDR2 (germline): SGHKS, YYEKEE (reference sequence). The CDR3 contains 15 residues. The DNA of the CDR3 is TGTGCCAGCAGCTTATCCGGGGCTGACAATCAGCCCCAGCATTTT. Translation: CASSLSGADNQPQHF.

The DNA of the CDR3 is TGTGCCAGCAGTGAAGTGGATGGAAAACTGTTTTTT. Amino acid sequence: CASSEVDGKLFF. The J gene is TRBJ1-4, the V gene TRBV6-1; no firm D call. Trimming pared 1 base from V and 10 bases from J, leaving 7 bases between. CDR1 and CDR2 from the germline V gene are MNHNS and SASEGT. The CDR3 runs 12 residues.

The rearrangement joins TRBV7-2 to TRBJ2-7, with D tentatively TRBD2 (5 bases). CDR3 length equals 17 residues. Germline-derived CDR1 and CDR2 are SGHTA and FQGNSA. The ends were cut back, 4 bases at V and 3 bases at J, with 22 bases in the middle. The CDR3 loop reads CASSSPPGSEGFYEQYF. CDR3 nucleotide sequence: TGTGCCAGCAGCTCCCCCCCAGGCTCCGAGGGATTCTACGAGCAGTACTTC.

This clonotype was seen repeatedly, ten times or more. The genes are TRBV29-1 and TRBJ2-1; D assignment may be TRBD1 or TRBD2 (5 bases each). The CDR3 has 13 residues. Germline V gene lookup returns CDR1 SQVTM and CDR2 ANQGSEA. Trimming removed 5 bases from V and 9 bases from J, with 17 bases in between. The CDR3 sequence: CSVSSGRDGEQFF. The CDR3 DNA reads as TGCAGCGTTTCAAGCGGACGGGACGGTGAGCAGTTCTTC.

Many counts were recorded for this clonotype. The chain uses TRBV12-3 or TRBV12-4 and TRBJ1-1; 8 bases are a match to TRBD1. The CDR3 is 12 residues long. The junction had 6 bases not matched to a gene; V was cut back by 5 bases and J by 10 bases. The CDR3 sequence: CASSPRGRGAFF. The CDR3 DNA is TGTGCCAGCAGTCCCAGGGGGCGAGGAGCTTTCTTT.

This clonotype was observed a few times. The rearrangement joins TRBV19 to TRBJ1-4; D is unresolved. Looked up from germline, CDR1 is LNHDA and CDR2 is SQIVND (reference sequence). This CDR3 is built from 13 residues. V shed 6 bases and J shed 10 bases, with 15 bases lying between them. CDR3 sequence (DNA): TGTGCCAGTAGCCACCCACCCGAGCTAAAACTGTTTTTT. This codes for CASSHPPELKLFF. Full variable domain (missing parts from reference TRBV19 and TRBJ1-4): DGGITQSPKYLFRKEGQNVTLSCEQNLNHDAMYWYRQDPGQGLRLIYYSQIVNDFQKGDIAEGYSVSREKKESFPLTVTSAQKNPTAFYLCASSHPPELKLFFGSGTQLSVL.

This clonotype appeared a few times. The J gene is TRBJ2-7, the V gene TRBV20-1; tentative D call: TRBD1 (5 bases). The germline CDR1 and CDR2 sequences are DFQATT and SNEGSKA (reference sequence). The CDR3 totals 12 residues. V lost 0 bases to trimming and J lost 4 bases, with 7 bases between them. CDR3 residues: CSARETEYEQYF. CDR3 bases: TGCAGTGCTAGAGAGACAGAGTACGAGCAGTACTTC.

The rearrangement links TRBV5-6 to TRBJ1-1, with D possibly TRBD1 on 5 matching bases. Germline V lookup: CDR1 SGHDT, CDR2 YYEEEE. Trimming pared 3 bases from V and 6 bases from J, leaving 15 bases between. CDR3 length equals 14 residues. The chain's CDR3 is CASSSDPGGAEAFF. For the CDR3, the DNA is TGTGCCAGCAGCTCGGACCCCGGGGGGGCTGAAGCTTTCTTT.

V and J are TRBV2 and TRBJ2-2, with TRBD1 matching over 8 bases. The CDR3 sequence is 16 residues long. Trimming at V came to 5 bases and at J to 6 bases, leaving 11 bases not matched to a gene. The germline V gene has CDR1 SNHLY and CDR2 FYNNEI. CDR3 sequence reads: CASSFPGTGVPGELFF. The CDR3, as DNA: TGTGCCAGCAGTTTCCCCGGGACAGGAGTACCCGGGGAGCTGTTTTTT.

This clonotype was seen at least ten times. The chain recombines TRBV2 with TRBJ1-4, with 9 bases fitting TRBD1. The V gene's germline CDR1 is SNHLY and CDR2 FYNNEI. This CDR3 has 15 residues. V lost 8 bases and J lost 5; bases outside the gene matches: 9. CDR3 sequence: CASHSRTGANEKLFF. In nucleotides, the CDR3 is TGTGCCAGCCATTCGAGGACAGGGGCGAATGAAAAACTGTTTTTT.

The genes are TRBV4-3 and TRBJ2-1; D is perhaps TRBD2 (5 bases). Germline loops: CDR1 LGHNA, CDR2 YSLEER. The length of the CDR3 is 13 residues. The V and J ends lost 4 bases and 7 bases respectively, with 11 bases between them. The CDR3, as DNA: TGCGCCAGCAGCCTTGGACTCCAGAATGAGCAGTTCTTC. Translated, it gives CASSLGLQNEQFF.

This chain connects TRBV11-2 to TRBJ2-5, with 8 nucleotides matching TRBD1. The CDR3 spans 16 residues. CDR1 and CDR2 (germline): SGHAT, FQNNGV. With 1 base clipped from V and 4 bases from J, the junction kept 8 bases outside the gene matches. CDR3 protein: CASSLGAGGAGETQYF. In nucleotides, the CDR3 is TGTGCCAGCAGCTTAGGGGCAGGGGGCGCCGGAGAGACCCAGTACTTC.

This clonotype was picked up many times. The J gene is TRBJ1-2, the V gene TRBV20-1; D remains unclear. This CDR3 comprises 10 residues. CDR1 DFQATT and CDR2 SNEGSKA come from the germline V gene (reference sequence). V dropped 4 bases and J dropped 4 bases, with 4 bases sitting between them. CDR3 protein: CSAKTYGYTF. The CDR3 DNA reads TGCAGTGCTAAAACCTATGGCTACACCTTC.

This clonotype was found many times. The chain couples TRBV29-1 to TRBJ2-7; TRBD1 is a possible D gene (5 bases). V lost 8 bases, J lost 4 bases, and 15 bases lay in between. The CDR3 consists of 12 residues. Germline V gives CDR1 SQVTM, CDR2 ANQGSEA. CDR3 sequence reads: CSPPRVFYEQYF. The CDR3 DNA follows: TGCAGCCCCCCCAGGGTTTTTTACGAGCAGTACTTC.

This clonotype was detected a few times. V is TRBV11-3 and J is TRBJ2-5, with 9 nucleotides matching TRBD1. The CDR3 length is 15 residues. The junction had 8 bases not matched to a gene; V was cut back by 5 bases and J by 4 bases. Germline V gene sequence: CDR1 SGHNT, CDR2 YENEEA. CDR3: CASSTGQGQGETQYF. The CDR3 coding sequence is TGTGCCAGCAGCACCGGACAGGGACAGGGAGAGACCCAGTACTTC.

This chain links TRBV20-1 with TRBJ2-1; 15 nucleotides match TRBD2. There are 19 residues in the CDR3. Germline V gene data show CDR1 as DFQATT and CDR2 as SNEGSKA (reference sequence). J was trimmed by 2 bases and V by 0 bases; bases with no gene match: 8. CDR3 loop: CSARDPGTSGGIAYNEQFF. The CDR3, as DNA: TGCAGTGCTAGAGATCCAGGGACTAGCGGGGGGATCGCCTACAATGAGCAGTTCTTC.

The chain employs TRBV19 and TRBJ2-5; D perhaps matches TRBD1 (5 bases). There are 12 residues in the CDR3. CDR1 is LNHDA, CDR2 SQIVND, per germline (reference sequence). V lost 6 bases and J lost 5, with 10 bases in between. The CDR3 loop is CASRAGPETQYF. The CDR3 DNA reads as TGTGCCAGTAGAGCAGGGCCGGAGACCCAGTACTTC. The full variable domain, completed using reference TRBV19 and TRBJ2-5, is DGGITQSPKYLFRKEGQNVTLSCEQNLNHDAMYWYRQDPGQGLRLIYYSQIVNDFQKGDIAEGYSVSREKKESFPLTVTSAQKNPTAFYLCASRAGPETQYFGPGTRLLVL.

In this sample, this clonotype turned up many times. The V gene is TRBV3-1, the J gene TRBJ1-1; possible D gene TRBD1, 6 bases. The CDR3 has 13 residues. Germline V CDR1 and CDR2: LGHDT, YNNKEL (reference sequence). V was clipped by 4 bases and J by 4 bases, with 10 bases between them. Written as DNA, the CDR3 is TGTGCCAGCAGCCTCAGGGGAGGCACTGAAGCTTTCTTT. Encoded protein: CASSLRGGTEAFF.

This clonotype was counted at least ten times. The chain combines TRBV20-1 with TRBJ2-5; no definite D call. The germline CDR1 and CDR2 sequences are DFQATT and SNEGSKA (reference sequence). This CDR3 has 15 residues. V lost 4 bases and J lost 3, with 18 bases in between. The CDR3 protein is CSAKGNFWAEETQYF. CDR3 in DNA: TGCAGTGCTAAAGGGAATTTTTGGGCTGAAGAGACCCAGTACTTC.

This clonotype was seen a few times. The chain recombines TRBV6-2 or TRBV6-3 with TRBJ2-2, with D possibly matching TRBD2 (5 bases). Trimming left V 11 bases short and J 6 bases short, with 19 bases between. Germline loops: CDR1 MNHEY, CDR2 SVGEGT. The CDR3 runs to 14 residues. The CDR3: CAGREALLSGELFF. DNA of the CDR3: TGTGCCGGCCGGGAAGCCCTCCTATCCGGGGAGCTGTTTTTT.